This T cell receptor (beta chain) was captured by sequencing in a study of blood T cell repertoires in COVID-19. The wider study: Collection of acute and convalescent COVID-19 samples took place in the United States, Italy and Spain. PBMCs, B-cell-depleted T cells, or T cells were the source of the cDNA or gDNA that made up the material.

This clone was counted a single time. As handled by the study authors: It was from reference gene primer amplification that nucleated cell counts were estimated. Sequenced by immunoSEQ multiplex PCR; TCRdb stores in-frame clones only, minus some. That table is the source of V, J and clone size, and D and trimming were worked out from the DNA. The table records some 400,000 clones, around 87% of them present only once. Material for sequencing was peripheral blood. The TCR originated in a human donor in a cohort sampled during active COVID-19.

CDR3 amino acids: CASSESIEEATQYF. The CDR3 DNA reads TGTGCCAGCAGTGAAAGTATCGAGGAGGCGACCCAGTACTTC. The chain combines TRBV2 with TRBJ2-5, with a possible D match to TRBD2 (5 bases). V was pared by 2 bases and J by 7 bases, with 14 bases between. The germline V gene has CDR1 SNHLY and CDR2 FYNNEI. The CDR3 is 14 residues long.